Below are 21 T cell receptor beta chains sequenced from a single sample in a study of response to subunit inactivated influenza vaccine. TCRdb used MiXCR to reprocess the RT-PCR reads, holding one entry per CDR3 protein. The sample shows about 780,000 distinct CDR3 sequences, under 20% of them seen only once. The starting material was PBMCs from blood, obtained around 5 days after vaccination. The receptor set was obtained from a man aged 45-60 years who received an inactivated influenza vaccine.

The chain links TRBV12-3 or TRBV12-4 to TRBJ2-1; D is possibly TRBD1 or TRBD2 (5 bases each). There are 15 residues in the CDR3. Trimming cost V 8 bases and J 9 bases, with 23 bases left between them. DNA of the CDR3: TGTGCCAGCGGATCGTGGACCGGGACCTCTGGTGAGCAGTTCTTC. Protein: CASGSWTGTSGEQFF.

This clonotype has more than one count but fewer than ten. This chain joins TRBV20-1 and TRBJ1-5; no definite D call. This CDR3 comprises 12 residues. Trimming removed 4 bases at V and 2 bases at J, with 6 bases between. Germline CDR1 reads DFQATT; CDR2 reads SNEGSKA (reference sequence). The CDR3, as DNA: TGCAGTGCTACCAGAGGCAATCAGCCCCAGCATTTT. Its translation is CSATRGNQPQHF.

This clonotype was counted many times. V gene TRBV5-4 combines with J gene TRBJ2-1; D gene uncertain. This CDR3 has 12 amino acids. V lost 1 base and J lost 5, with 4 bases in between. Germline V CDR1 and CDR2: SGHNT, YYREEE (reference sequence). The CDR3 nucleotides are TGTGCCAGCAGCTTGACTAACAATGAGCAGTTCTTC. It is translated as CASSLTNNEQFF.

This chain uses TRBV5-1 with TRBJ2-7, with D maybe TRBD1 (5 bases). The ends were cut back, 4 bases at V and 5 bases at J, with 19 bases in the middle. The CDR3 extends over 15 amino acids. The V gene's germline CDR1 is SGHRS and CDR2 YFSETQ. CDR3 coding DNA: TGCGCCAGCAGCCCCGAACCTAGACAGAGAAACGAGCAGTACTTC. This translates into CASSPEPRQRNEQYF.

This clonotype was detected a few times. J is TRBJ2-1 and V is TRBV11-1; D possibly matches TRBD1 or TRBD2 (5 bases each). CDR3 length: 20 amino acids. V gave up 2 bases and J gave up 0 bases, with 23 bases separating them. Germline V lookup: CDR1 SGHAT, CDR2 FQDESV (reference sequence). CDR3 nucleotides: TGTGCCAGCAGCTTACCGGTGGATTCGGTGGGACCGAGCTCCTACAATGAGCAGTTCTTC. Amino acids: CASSLPVDSVGPSSYNEQFF.

The table lists this clonotype with a few counts. The rearrangement uses TRBV10-3 and TRBJ2-1; possibly TRBD1 for D (5 bases). This CDR3 comprises 15 residues. V lost 4 bases, J lost 4 bases, and 14 bases lay in between. Germline assignment: CDR1 ENHRY and CDR2 SYGVKD. This CDR3 reads CAISGGRTLYNEQFF. The CDR3 coding sequence is TGTGCCATCAGTGGGGGCAGAACCCTATACAATGAGCAGTTCTTC.

This chain joins TRBV20-1 and TRBJ2-2; the match to TRBD2 covers 9 bases. The length of the CDR3 is 17 residues. The V segment lost 5 bases and the J segment 1 base; nucleotides outside the gene matches: 11. Germline V gives CDR1 DFQATT, CDR2 SNEGSKA (reference sequence). The CDR3 sequence is CSARSGGMPQNTGELFF. CDR3 DNA sequence: TGCAGTGCTCGAAGCGGGGGGATGCCGCAGAACACCGGGGAGCTGTTTTTT.

The genes are TRBV28 and TRBJ1-6, with 7 bases fitting TRBD1. V lost 8 bases and J lost 6; bases outside the gene matches: 1. CDR1 and CDR2 (germline): MDHEN, SYDVKM. The CDR3 has 12 residues. CDR3 coding DNA: TGTGCCAGCCGACAGGGTAATTCACCCCTCCACTTT. Protein sequence: CASRQGNSPLHF.

This clonotype was seen a few times. The J gene is TRBJ2-7, the V gene TRBV20-1; tentatively, D is TRBD2 (6 bases). Trimming took 5 bases from V and 3 from J, leaving 23 bases between them. CDR3 length equals 16 residues. The germline V gene encodes CDR1 DFQATT and CDR2 SNEGSKA (reference sequence). The DNA of the CDR3 is TGCAGTGCTCAACCCTTAGCTAGGGGACTCTTCTACGAGCAGTACTTC. This gives the protein CSAQPLARGLFYEQYF.

This clonotype turned up a few times. The chain has TRBV5-4 and TRBJ2-1, with D unclear. V was trimmed by 4 bases and J by 10 bases, leaving 15 bases between them. The CDR3 is made up of 13 amino acids. Germline assignment: CDR1 SGHNT and CDR2 YYREEE (reference sequence). Written as DNA, the CDR3 is TGTGCCAGCAGCACCCCCATTGAGCGAGAGCAGTTCTTC. This encodes CASSTPIEREQFF.

The sample holds a few counts of this clonotype. This chain connects TRBV4-2 to TRBJ2-1; the match to TRBD1 covers 8 bases. The CDR3 spans 15 residues. Trimming took 1 base from V and 5 from J; bases not matched to a gene: 4. Germline CDR1 reads LGHNA; CDR2 reads YNFKEQ. CDR3 in amino acids: CASSQVQGADNEQFF. The CDR3 DNA is TGTGCCAGCAGCCAAGTGCAGGGGGCGGACAATGAGCAGTTCTTC.

The V gene is TRBV24-1, the J gene TRBJ2-5; 7 bases agree with TRBD1. Unmatched junction bases numbered 12, after V lost 3 bases and J lost 3 bases. The CDR3 is made up of 17 amino acids. From germline, CDR1 is KGHDR and CDR2 SFDVKD. As DNA, the CDR3 is TGTGCCACCAGTGATGCCCCCACCGACAGGGTCAAAGAGACCCAGTACTTC. It yields the protein CATSDAPTDRVKETQYF.

This clonotype was observed a handful of times. V gene TRBV12-3 or TRBV12-4 combines with J gene TRBJ1-4; TRBD1 might be the D (5 bases). V shed 6 bases and J shed 8 bases, with 13 bases lying between them. CDR3 size: 13 residues. DNA of the CDR3: TGTGCCAGCAGCGACAGCTCCGCCGAAAAACTGTTTTTT. Translated: CASSDSSAEKLFF.

This clonotype showed up just a few times. J is TRBJ2-7 and V is TRBV28; the match to TRBD1 covers 9 bases. The trim removed 7 bases at V and 5 bases at J, leaving 15 bases unmatched. Germline V gives CDR1 MDHEN, CDR2 SYDVKM. The CDR3 spans 16 residues. The DNA of the CDR3 is TGTGCCAGCACCCCCCCCGCCGGGACAGGGCCTGACGAGCAGTACTTC. Protein: CASTPPAGTGPDEQYF.

This clonotype came up a few times. CDR3 loop: CASSRNGVYEQYF. For the CDR3, the DNA is TGCGCCAGCAGTCGTAACGGGGTCTACGAGCAGTACTTC. V and J are TRBV10-2 and TRBJ2-7; D possibly corresponds to TRBD2 (5 bases). The germline V and J ends were trimmed by 5 bases and 3 bases, with 11 bases remaining between them. This CDR3 spans 13 amino acids. Germline V lookup: CDR1 WSHSY, CDR2 SAAADI.

This clonotype was seen only a few times. This chain joins TRBV28 and TRBJ2-4; D possibly corresponds to TRBD1 (5 bases). This CDR3 region has 13 residues. Germline V gene lookup returns CDR1 MDHEN and CDR2 SYDVKM. V lost 5 bases to trimming and J lost 10 bases, with 15 bases between them. CDR3 coding DNA: TGTGCCAGCAGTACACCCGGACATCCGATTCAGTACTTC. It yields the protein CASSTPGHPIQYF.

V usage is TRBV9 and J usage is TRBJ2-3; no reliable D call. The CDR3 sequence is 16 residues long. From germline, CDR1 is SGDLS and CDR2 YYNGEE. The V gene lost 0 bases and the J gene lost 0 bases, with 11 bases spanning the gap. The CDR3 loop is CASSVDPAPSTDTQYF. The CDR3 DNA is TGTGCCAGCAGCGTAGACCCAGCTCCCAGCACAGATACGCAGTATTTT. The complete variable domain, with remaining parts taken from reference TRBV9 and TRBJ2-3, reads DSGVTQTPKHLITATGQRVTLRCSPRSGDLSVYWYQQSLDQGLQFLIQYYNGEERAKGNILERFSAQQFPDLHSELNLSSLELGDSALYFCASSVDPAPSTDTQYFGPGTRLTVL.

The chain uses TRBV10-3 and TRBJ1-3; D remains ambiguous. The CDR3 runs to 14 residues. Trimming cost V 3 bases and J 4 bases, with 10 bases left between them. Germline V CDR1 and CDR2: ENHRY, SYGVKD. CDR3 residues: CAISDSDSGNTIYF. CDR3 in DNA: TGTGCCATCAGTGATTCGGATTCCGGAAACACCATATATTTT.

V usage is TRBV4-2 and J usage is TRBJ2-1, with 9 bases fitting TRBD2. This CDR3 is built from 15 residues. Per germline, CDR1 LGHNA and CDR2 YNFKEQ. Trimming took 3 bases from V and 3 from J; bases not matched to a gene: 3. The CDR3 protein is CASSQAGGNYNEQFF. The CDR3 DNA sequence: TGTGCCAGCAGCCAGGCGGGGGGGAACTACAATGAGCAGTTCTTC.

The chain couples TRBV24-1 to TRBJ2-4; D tentatively fits TRBD1 or TRBD2 (5 bases each). V lost 1 base and J lost 8, with 14 bases in between. Germline CDR1 is KGHDR and CDR2 is SFDVKD. This CDR3 has 15 residues. DNA for the CDR3: TGTGCCACCAGTGATTTCTCCGGGACGAGGGACATTCAGTACTTC. It translates to CATSDFSGTRDIQYF.

V and J are TRBV15 and TRBJ2-3; 11 positions match TRBD2. Germline assignment: CDR1 LNHNV and CDR2 YYDKDF (reference sequence). The CDR3 spans 16 residues. The junction had 8 bases not matched to a gene; V was cut back by 4 bases and J by 5 bases. CDR3 nucleotide sequence: TGTGCCACCAGCATCAACCTAGCGGGGGGCCAAGATACGCAGTATTTT. Protein: CATSINLAGGQDTQYF.